This T cell receptor beta chain was documented in a study of T cell changes during pregnancy in multiple sclerosis. The protocol was immunoSEQ multiplex PCR, while the TCRdb copy is restricted to in-frame clones and leaves out a portion. The profile shows roughly 87,000 clones, over 85% of them singletons. V lost 3 bases to trimming and J lost 2 bases; unmatched junction nucleotides: 7. Germline V gene data show CDR1 as SGHDN and CDR2 as FVKESK. This CDR3 is built from 16 residues. The chain recombines TRBV14 with TRBJ2-5, with 9 nucleotides matching TRBD2. The sequences come from peripheral blood, collected in the third trimester of pregnancy. This TCR came from a female donor in good health, enrolled as a control in a pregnancy study. The CDR3: CASSHLAGGTQETQYF. The CDR3 region has the DNA TGTGCCAGCAGCCATCTCGCGGGGGGGACTCAAGAGACCCAGTACTTC.